What follows is one T cell receptor beta chain and its context. The antigen remains undetermined. This sample is drawn from a study of shared clonotypes between healthy human individuals. This CDR3 region has 16 residues. The germline CDR1 and CDR2 sequences are MGHRA and YSYEKL. J was trimmed by 0 bases and V by 1 base; bases with no gene match: 2. Both subsets, CD45RA+ naive and CD45RA-negative memory, were split from the CD4+ cells. Produced via immunoSEQ multiplex PCR; TCRdb's table is partial and in-frame only. The sample lists millions of clones, 90% to 95% occurring once. Notes on the study in general: In contrast to clonotypes shared by all four donors, non-shared clonotypes had lower generation probabilities.

Sequencing was done on a sample of naive CD4+ T cells sorted from blood. The subset here: CD45RA+ positively selected. The clonotype originates from a man younger than 35 in good health. The V and J genes are TRBV4-1 and TRBJ2-3; 9 nucleotides line up with TRBD2. The CDR3 DNA reads TGCGCCAGCAGCCAAGGGACTAGCGTAAGCACAGATACGCAGTATTTT. This translates into CASSQGTSVSTDTQYF.